Listed below are T cell receptor beta chains from one sample, sequenced in a study of T cells in Graves' hyperthyroidism and ophthalmopathy. MiXCR was run by TCRdb on the multiplex PCR reads, yielding one entry per CDR3 protein. The data contain 700,000 or so distinct CDR3 sequences, roughly 17% of them seen just once; the ten biggest clones take up about 8.4%. The sequenced material came from blood. Receptors originate from a man between 18 and 35 years old with Graves' hyperthyroidism. CDR3s include the opening cysteine and the closing phenylalanine or tryptophan. The D gene is left open where the match is weak. Not all rows give a size; the values are once, few, many and, for expanded clones, a class.

V gene,clone size,J gene,D gene,CDR3 protein
TRBV27,many,TRBJ2-4,NA,CASSVSGSKNIQYF
TRBV12-3/TRBV12-4,few,TRBJ2-3,TRBD2,CASRLAGLSTDTQYF
TRBV19,NA,TRBJ2-1,TRBD2,CASSYIAGGANEQFF
TRBV18,many,TRBJ1-1,NA,CASSREGRNTEAFF
TRBV20-1,NA,TRBJ1-1,NA,CSASRITGTEAFF
TRBV11-2,NA,TRBJ2-2,NA,CASTVGVRTGELFF
TRBV5-1,NA,TRBJ1-3,TRBD1,CASTDRGLSGNTIYF
TRBV12-3/TRBV12-4,many,TRBJ1-5,TRBD1,CASSLRAGRGVQPQHF
TRBV28,many,TRBJ2-3,TRBD1,CASSTGGVGTDTQYF
TRBV20-1,NA,TRBJ2-6,TRBD2,CSAGGSANVLTF
TRBV6-1,few,TRBJ2-1,NA,CASSEVVAVYNEQFF
TRBV28,NA,TRBJ1-5,NA,CASSEPTGTKKPQHF
TRBV27,many,TRBJ1-1,TRBD1,CASSLGTGVNTEAFF
TRBV28,many,TRBJ2-7,TRBD2,CASSPPGAGLAYEQYF
TRBV5-1,many,TRBJ2-3,TRBD2,CASSRGEGDTQYF
TRBV28,many,TRBJ2-7,TRBD2,CASLPGGAAGYEQYF
TRBV2,NA,TRBJ2-3,NA,CASSERDIKTQYF
TRBV2,many,TRBJ2-5,NA,CASWGASQETQYF
TRBV19,NA,TRBJ1-5,NA,CASSIRGHQPQHF
TRBV10-2,NA,TRBJ1-1,NA,CASSRVGGSNTEAFF
TRBV6-2/TRBV6-3,few,TRBJ2-3,NA,CASSYGRGRADTQYF
TRBV27,many,TRBJ2-1,NA,CASSLDAYNEQFF
TRBV11-2,many,TRBJ2-4,NA,CASSFGGLLGRKNIQYF
TRBV28,many,TRBJ1-1,TRBD1,CASSRQDRRTEAFF
TRBV12-3/TRBV12-4,many,TRBJ2-2,NA,CASSKQGGPGELFF
TRBV7-2,few,TRBJ2-7,NA,CASSLVGRTAYEQYF
TRBV18,many,TRBJ2-7,NA,CASSPREAGSYEQYF
TRBV7-8,many,TRBJ1-3,NA,CASSFTSGPPWGTIYF
TRBV20-1,few,TRBJ1-5,TRBD1,CSASLQGASQPQHF
TRBV11-2,many,TRBJ2-3,NA,CASSWGASTDTQYF
TRBV18,many,TRBJ2-1,TRBD2,CASSPRGREGVNEQFF
TRBV6-1,many,TRBJ2-3,TRBD2,CASRGGTDTQYF
TRBV12-5,many,TRBJ1-2,TRBD1,CASGLTRTGPRYGYTF
TRBV4-1,NA,TRBJ2-7,NA,CASSQVGGALYEQYF
TRBV12-3/TRBV12-4,NA,TRBJ1-5,NA,CASSPGPYTNQPQHF
TRBV19,NA,TRBJ2-7,NA,CASSQQGFGEQYF
TRBV24-1,NA,TRBJ2-1,NA,CATSDPQTTYNEQFF
TRBV6-5,many,TRBJ2-3,TRBD1,CASSYSRDRGDTQYF
TRBV20-1,many,TRBJ2-5,TRBD1,CSAPDRGLETQYF
TRBV29-1,few,TRBJ2-5,NA,CSVGGLAQETQYF
TRBV6-5,NA,TRBJ1-4,NA,CASSYGSVGGEKLFF
TRBV6-5,NA,TRBJ2-2,NA,CASSNRVANTGELFF
TRBV5-1,NA,TRBJ2-7,NA,CASSLGPDSYEQYF